The clone carrying this TCR beta chain appeared a few times. Its antigen is currently unknown. TCRdb reanalyzed the PCR reads via MiXCR. In the table there are several thousand clones, about 14% of which are singletons. The V segment lost 5 bases and the J segment 5 bases; nucleotides outside the gene matches: 7. CDR3 size: 14 residues. CDR1 is MNHNS and CDR2 is SASEGT in the germline V gene. The entire patient cohort was treatment-naive prior to thyroid surgery. These data originate in a study of metastatic and nonmetastatic thyroid tumors. Study findings and constraints: Patients with malignant thyroid tumors reportedly had significantly higher TCR beta diversity than those with benign nodules, in blood and tumor.

This sequence joins TRBV6-1 and TRBJ2-3, with 7 bases lining up with TRBD1. Sequences were obtained from blood. The TCR was taken from a female donor with papillary thyroid cancer or a benign thyroid nodule (not recorded which). Some clones in this sample may be carry-over from other donors' samples. CDR3 DNA: TGTGCCAGCAGTCTAGGGGGCGCGAAAGATACGCAGTATTTT. Its protein product is CASSLGGAKDTQYF.